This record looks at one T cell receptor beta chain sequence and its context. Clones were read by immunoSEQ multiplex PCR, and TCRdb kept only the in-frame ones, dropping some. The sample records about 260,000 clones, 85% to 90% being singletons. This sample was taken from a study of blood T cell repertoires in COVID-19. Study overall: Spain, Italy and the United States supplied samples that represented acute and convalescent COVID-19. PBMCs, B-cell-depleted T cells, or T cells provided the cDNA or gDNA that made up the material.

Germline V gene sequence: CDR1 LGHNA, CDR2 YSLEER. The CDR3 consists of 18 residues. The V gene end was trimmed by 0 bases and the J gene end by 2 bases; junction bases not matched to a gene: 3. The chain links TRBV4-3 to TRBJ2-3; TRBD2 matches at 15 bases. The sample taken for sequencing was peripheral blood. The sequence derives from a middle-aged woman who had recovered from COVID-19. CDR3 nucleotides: TGCGCCAGCAGCCAAGAGGGACTAGCGGGGGGATACACAGATACGCAGTATTTT. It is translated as CASSQEGLAGGYTDTQYF.